This TCR beta chain was sequenced in a study of identical twins (dated by TCRdb to the mid-2010s). Context from the whole study: To test whether fetal clonotypes persist, the study used deep sequencing on TCR alpha and beta repertoires from monozygotic twins, unrelated adults of various ages, and cord blood. To rule out contamination, the twin experiments were replicated at different times with different library preparation protocols.

The library was produced with 5' RACE. Sequencing took place on an Illumina HiSeq 2000. A universal primer binding site was added through template switching, and the final cDNA carried a unique molecular identifier so that TCR cDNA molecules could be counted accurately. Specific primers in the conserved constant-segment region were used to synthesize first-strand cDNA for the TCR alpha and beta chains. To control for contamination, each cDNA library was double barcoded with a SMART-Mk sample barcode plus Illumina barcodes. TruSeq adapter sequences along with Illumina sample barcodes were introduced in two successive PCR steps. The Illumina HiSeq platform was used with custom primers to sequence TCR alpha and beta cDNA libraries. The published analysis was carried out like this. MiGEC processed the raw reads to extract unique molecular identifiers, while MiXCR was used to determine the CDR3 positions. Recombination models were inferred per individual with the repgenHMM and IGoR tools using an EM algorithm. The tcR package in R was used for shared clonotype analysis, with sharing normalized by the product of cloneset sizes. Out-of-frame nonproductive sequences were analyzed to study raw recombination free of thymic and clonal selection effects. TCRdb reanalyzed the raw reads on its own, using fastp at Q25 for trimming and MiXCR for clone calling, and kept in-frame beta chains. Under each unique CDR3 protein, matching rows form one entry showing the most common genes and DNA. The V and J calls follow TCRdb's processing rather than the paper's. Across this sample there are roughly 1,500,000 distinct CDR3 sequences, with about 30% seen only once. Of the sample, approximately 0.25% falls within the top ten clones.

The trim is 0 bases for V and 3 bases for J, with a gap of 9 bases between the germline ends. CDR1 and CDR2, per the germline V gene, are SGHRS and YFSETQ. CDR3 length: 14 amino acids, cysteine to phenylalanine. Only the CDR3 DNA is retained, 42 bases long and in frame from the first base. Every donor in the study was a healthy Caucasian. General conclusions and limits of the study: A weaker excess of twin sharing was found in beta out-of-frame sequences because the signal-to-noise ratio was lowered by fewer shared sequences. Conclusions relied on cross-sectional statistical analysis, since the same donors could not be followed over many years. Invariant T cells such as MAIT and iNKT could partly confound zero-insertion analyses, although diverse VJ usage argued against such confounding for most clonotypes. Fewer insertions were carried by abundant cord blood beta clonotypes, a similar but weaker trend appeared in young adult naive repertoires, and no such trend appeared in memory repertoires. In monozygotic twins, recombination models systematically underestimated out-of-frame TCR alpha sharing, but the models matched the sharing seen between unrelated individuals. Compared with coincidental sharing between unrelated individuals, out-of-frame TCR alpha sequences shared between twins had an excess of sequences with low generation probability.

A remark on this clonotype: Its recognized antigen is unknown. Base quality data are lacking; no much larger clone is found one base away.

Material: cord blood. This TCR was sampled from a newborn girl in good health. The chain is assembled from TRBV5-1 and TRBJ1-1; there is no confident call for the D gene. The nucleotides read TGCGCCAGCAGCTTGGAGTCCACCTACACTGAAGCTTTCTTT. Its coded protein is CASSLESTYTEAFF.